The clone carrying this T cell receptor beta chain came up many times. Its antigen is currently unknown. The sample belongs to a study of metastatic and nonmetastatic thyroid tumors. Study-level results: In blood and tumor, TCR beta diversity was reportedly significantly higher in malignant thyroid tumors than in benign nodules.

The V gene lost 6 bases and the J gene lost 6 bases, with 14 bases spanning the gap. Germline CDR1 reads MNHNS; CDR2 reads SASEGT. This CDR3 is 13 amino acids long. No patient had received any treatment before thyroid surgery. TCRdb re-analyzed the PCR reads using MiXCR. In the table there are around 12,000 clones, 27% of which are singletons. The receptor's source is a female donor with papillary thyroid cancer or a benign thyroid nodule (not recorded which). Some clones in this sample may be carry-over from other donors' samples. The source material was tumor tissue. V and J are TRBV6-1 and TRBJ1-1; D may be TRBD1 (5 bases). The CDR3, as DNA: TGTGCCAGCAGGGGGGGGGGGTCGTCTGAAGCTTTCTTT. Translated, it gives CASRGGGSSEAFF.